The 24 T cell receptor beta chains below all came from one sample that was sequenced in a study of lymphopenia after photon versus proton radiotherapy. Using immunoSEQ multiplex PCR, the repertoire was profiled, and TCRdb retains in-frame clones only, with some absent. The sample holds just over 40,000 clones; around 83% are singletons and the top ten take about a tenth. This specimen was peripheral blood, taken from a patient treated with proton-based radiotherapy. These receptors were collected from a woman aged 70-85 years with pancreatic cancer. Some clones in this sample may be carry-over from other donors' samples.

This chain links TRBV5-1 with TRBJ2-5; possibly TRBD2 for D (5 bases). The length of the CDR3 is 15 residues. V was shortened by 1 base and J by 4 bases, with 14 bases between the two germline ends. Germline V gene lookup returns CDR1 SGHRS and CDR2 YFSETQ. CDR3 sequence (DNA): TGCGCCAGCAGCTTGCGCCCGGGGTTGGGAGAGACCCAGTACTTC. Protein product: CASSLRPGLGETQYF.

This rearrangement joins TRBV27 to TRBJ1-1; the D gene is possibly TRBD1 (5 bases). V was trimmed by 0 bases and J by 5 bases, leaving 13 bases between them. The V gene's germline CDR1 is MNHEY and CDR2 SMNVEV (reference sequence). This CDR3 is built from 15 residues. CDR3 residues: CASSLSIRGGTEAFF. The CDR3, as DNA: TGTGCCAGCAGTTTATCGATTCGGGGGGGGACTGAAGCTTTCTTT.

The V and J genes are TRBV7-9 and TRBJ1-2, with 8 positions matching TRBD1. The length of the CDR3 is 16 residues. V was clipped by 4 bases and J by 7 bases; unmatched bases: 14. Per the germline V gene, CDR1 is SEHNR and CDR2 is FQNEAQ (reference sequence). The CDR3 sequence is CASSSRGQGATLGYTF. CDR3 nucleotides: TGTGCCAGCAGCTCGAGAGGGCAGGGGGCAACTCTTGGCTACACCTTC.

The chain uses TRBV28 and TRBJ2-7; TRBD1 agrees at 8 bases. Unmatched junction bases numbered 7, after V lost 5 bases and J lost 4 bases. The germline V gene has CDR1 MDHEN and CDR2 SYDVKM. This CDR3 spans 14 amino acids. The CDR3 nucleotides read TGTGCCAGCAGTCTCTCAGGGGGCGAGTACGAGCAGTACTTC. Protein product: CASSLSGGEYEQYF.

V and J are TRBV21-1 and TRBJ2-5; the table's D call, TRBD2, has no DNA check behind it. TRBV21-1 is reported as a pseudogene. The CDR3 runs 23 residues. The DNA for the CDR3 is TGTGCCAGCAGCATCCAACCCCACATACGGGATTCACCCTTAGCGGGGCTACAAGAGACCCAGTACTTC. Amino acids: CASSIQPHIRDSPLAGLQETQYF.

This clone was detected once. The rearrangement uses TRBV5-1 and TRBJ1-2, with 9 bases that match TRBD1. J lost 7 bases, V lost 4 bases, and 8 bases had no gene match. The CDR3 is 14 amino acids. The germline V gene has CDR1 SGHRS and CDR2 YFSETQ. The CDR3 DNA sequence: TGCGCCAGCAGCCAGAGGGGACAGGGCGGTGGCTACACCTTC. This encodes CASSQRGQGGGYTF. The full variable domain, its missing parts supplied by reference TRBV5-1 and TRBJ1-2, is KAGVTQTPRYLIKTRGQQVTLSCSPISGHRSVSWYQQTPGQGLQFLFEYFSETQRNKGNFPGRFSGRQFSNSRSEMNVSTLELGDSALYLCASSQRGQGGGYTFGSGTRLTVV.

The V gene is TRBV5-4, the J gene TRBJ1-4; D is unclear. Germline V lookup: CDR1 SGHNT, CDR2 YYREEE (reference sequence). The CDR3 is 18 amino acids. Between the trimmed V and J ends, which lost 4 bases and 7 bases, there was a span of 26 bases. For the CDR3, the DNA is TGTGCCAGCAGCCGGGGTGAGATTATCGGGGAAGAAAGTGAAAAACTGTTTTTT. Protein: CASSRGEIIGEESEKLFF. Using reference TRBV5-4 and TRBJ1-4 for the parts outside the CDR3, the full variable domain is ETGVTQSPTHLIKTRGQQVTLRCSSQSGHNTVSWYQQALGQGPQFIFQYYREEENGRGNFPPRFSGLQFPNYSSELNVNALELDDSALYLCASSRGEIIGEESEKLFFGSGTQLSVL.

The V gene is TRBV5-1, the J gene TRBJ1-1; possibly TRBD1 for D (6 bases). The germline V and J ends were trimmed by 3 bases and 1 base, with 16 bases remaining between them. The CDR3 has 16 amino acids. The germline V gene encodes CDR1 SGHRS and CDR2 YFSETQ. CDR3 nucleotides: TGCGCCAGCAGCTGGGCCCTCGACAGGCAGAACACTGAAGCTTTCTTT. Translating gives CASSWALDRQNTEAFF.

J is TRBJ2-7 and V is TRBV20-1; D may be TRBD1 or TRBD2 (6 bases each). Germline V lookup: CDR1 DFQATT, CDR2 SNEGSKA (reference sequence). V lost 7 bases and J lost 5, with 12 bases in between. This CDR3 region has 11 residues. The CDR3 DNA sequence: TGCAGTGTCCGCGGGACAAACGAGCAGTACTTC. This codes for CSVRGTNEQYF.

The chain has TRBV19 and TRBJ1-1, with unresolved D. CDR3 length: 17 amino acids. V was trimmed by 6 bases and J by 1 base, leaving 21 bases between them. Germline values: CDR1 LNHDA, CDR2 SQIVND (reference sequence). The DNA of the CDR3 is TGTGCCAGTAGACATGGGCAGGCATCCGAGTGGAACACTGAAGCTTTCTTT. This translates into CASRHGQASEWNTEAFF.

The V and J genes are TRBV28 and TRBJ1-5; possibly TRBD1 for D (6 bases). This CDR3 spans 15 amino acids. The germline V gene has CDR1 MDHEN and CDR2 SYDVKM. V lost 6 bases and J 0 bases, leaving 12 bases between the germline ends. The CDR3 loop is CASSPGAYSNQPQHF. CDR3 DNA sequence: TGTGCCAGCAGCCCAGGGGCCTATAGCAATCAGCCCCAGCATTTT.

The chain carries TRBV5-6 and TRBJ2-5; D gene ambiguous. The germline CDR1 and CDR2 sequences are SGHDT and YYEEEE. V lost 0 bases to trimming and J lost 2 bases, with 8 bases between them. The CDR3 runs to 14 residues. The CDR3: CASSLVQIQETQYF. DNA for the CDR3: TGTGCCAGCAGCTTGGTACAGATACAAGAGACCCAGTACTTC. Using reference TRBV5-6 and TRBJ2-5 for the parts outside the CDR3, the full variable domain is DAGVTQSPTHLIKTRGQQVTLRCSPKSGHDTVSWYQQALGQGPQFIFQYYEEEERQRGNFPDRFSGHQFPNYSSELNVNALLLGDSALYLCASSLVQIQETQYFGPGTRLLVL.

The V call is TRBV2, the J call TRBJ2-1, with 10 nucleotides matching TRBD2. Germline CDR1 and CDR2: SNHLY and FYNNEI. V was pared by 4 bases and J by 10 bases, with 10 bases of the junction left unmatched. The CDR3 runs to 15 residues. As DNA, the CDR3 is TGTGCCAGCAGTGTATCTTCACTAGCGGGAATCGAGCAGTTCTTC. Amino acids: CASSVSSLAGIEQFF. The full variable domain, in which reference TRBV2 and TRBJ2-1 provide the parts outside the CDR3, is EPEVTQTPSHQVTQMGQEVILRCVPISNHLYFYWYRQILGQKVEFLVSFYNNEISEKSEIFDDQFSVERPDGSNFTLKIRSTKLEDSAMYFCASSVSSLAGIEQFFGPGTRLTVL.

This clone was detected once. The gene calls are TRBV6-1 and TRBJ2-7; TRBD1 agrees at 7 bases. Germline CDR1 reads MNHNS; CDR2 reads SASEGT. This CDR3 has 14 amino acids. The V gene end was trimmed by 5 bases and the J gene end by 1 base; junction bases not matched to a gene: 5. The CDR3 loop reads CASSREQGSYEQYF. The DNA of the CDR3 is TGTGCCAGCAGTCGTGAACAGGGGTCCTACGAGCAGTACTTC.

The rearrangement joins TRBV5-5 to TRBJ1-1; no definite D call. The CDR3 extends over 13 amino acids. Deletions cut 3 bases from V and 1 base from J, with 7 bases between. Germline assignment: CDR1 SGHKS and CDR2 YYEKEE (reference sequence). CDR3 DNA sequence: TGTGCCAGCAGCTCCATGCGGAACACTGAAGCTTTCTTT. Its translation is CASSSMRNTEAFF.

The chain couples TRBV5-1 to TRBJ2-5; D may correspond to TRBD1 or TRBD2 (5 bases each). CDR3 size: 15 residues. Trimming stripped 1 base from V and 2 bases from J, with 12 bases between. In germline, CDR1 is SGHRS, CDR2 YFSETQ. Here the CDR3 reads CASSLSTGTQETQYF. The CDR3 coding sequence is TGCGCCAGCAGCTTGAGCACCGGGACGCAAGAGACCCAGTACTTC.

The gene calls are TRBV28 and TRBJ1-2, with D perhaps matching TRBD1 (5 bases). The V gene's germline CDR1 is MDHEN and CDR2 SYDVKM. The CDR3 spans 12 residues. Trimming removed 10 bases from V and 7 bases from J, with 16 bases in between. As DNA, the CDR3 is TGTGCCACGGGGTGGGGGGATTTTGGCTACACCTTC. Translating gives CATGWGDFGYTF.

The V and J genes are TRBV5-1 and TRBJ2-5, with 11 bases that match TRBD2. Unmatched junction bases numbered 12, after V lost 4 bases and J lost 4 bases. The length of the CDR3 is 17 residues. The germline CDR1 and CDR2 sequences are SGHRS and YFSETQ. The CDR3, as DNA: TGCGCCAGCAGCACCGGGACTAGCGGCGTTGTAGGAGAGACCCAGTACTTC. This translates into CASSTGTSGVVGETQYF. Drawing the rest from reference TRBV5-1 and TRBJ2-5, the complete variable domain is KAGVTQTPRYLIKTRGQQVTLSCSPISGHRSVSWYQQTPGQGLQFLFEYFSETQRNKGNFPGRFSGRQFSNSRSEMNVSTLELGDSALYLCASSTGTSGVVGETQYFGPGTRLLVL.

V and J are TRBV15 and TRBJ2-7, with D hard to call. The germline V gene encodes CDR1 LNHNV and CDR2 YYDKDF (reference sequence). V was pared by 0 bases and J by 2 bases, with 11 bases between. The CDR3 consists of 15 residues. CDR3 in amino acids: CATSRDRAVAYEQYF. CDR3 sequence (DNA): TGTGCCACCAGCAGAGATCGGGCTGTGGCCTACGAGCAGTACTTC.

The DNA of the CDR3 is TGTGCCAGCCGCAAAGGTCTTAACTACGAGCAGTACTTC. It yields the protein CASRKGLNYEQYF. The chain recombines TRBV28 with TRBJ2-7; D unclear. Trimming pared 8 bases from V and 3 bases from J, leaving 14 bases between. The CDR3 runs 13 residues. Germline V gene data show CDR1 as MDHEN and CDR2 as SYDVKM. The whole variable domain, filled in from reference TRBV28 and TRBJ2-7, reads DVKVTQSSRYLVKRTGEKVFLECVQDMDHENMFWYRQDPGLGLRLIYFSYDVKMKEKGDIPEGYSVSREKKERFSLILESASTNQTSMYLCASRKGLNYEQYFGPGTRLTVT.

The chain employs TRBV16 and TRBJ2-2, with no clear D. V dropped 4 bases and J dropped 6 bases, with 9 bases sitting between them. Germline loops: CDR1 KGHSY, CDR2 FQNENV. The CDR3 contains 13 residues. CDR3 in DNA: TGTGCCAGCAGCCCGCTAGATTCCGGGGAGCTGTTTTTT. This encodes CASSPLDSGELFF.

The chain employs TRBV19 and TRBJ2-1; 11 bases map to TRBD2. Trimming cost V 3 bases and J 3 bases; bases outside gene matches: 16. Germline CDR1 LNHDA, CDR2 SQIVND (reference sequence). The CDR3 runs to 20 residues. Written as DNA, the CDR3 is TGTGCCAGTAGTATTAGCTGGGGGGCGGCTAGCGGGAGGCGCTACAATGAGCAGTTCTTC. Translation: CASSISWGAASGRRYNEQFF.

The CDR3 sequence is CASSGGAGPSYNEQFF. CDR3 nucleotides: TGTGCCAGCAGCGGCGGAGCGGGGCCCTCCTACAATGAGCAGTTCTTC. This chain links TRBV9 with TRBJ2-1; TRBD2 matches at 7 bases. This CDR3 comprises 16 residues. The V and J ends lost 3 bases and 0 bases, in that order; junction bases with no gene match: 6. The germline gives CDR1 SGDLS, CDR2 YYNGEE.

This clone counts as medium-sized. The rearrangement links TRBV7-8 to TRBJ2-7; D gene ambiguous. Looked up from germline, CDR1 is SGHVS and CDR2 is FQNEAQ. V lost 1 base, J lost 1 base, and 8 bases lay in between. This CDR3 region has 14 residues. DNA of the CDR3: TGTGCCAGCAGCTTAGGATCGTGGTCCTACGAGCAGTACTTC. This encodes CASSLGSWSYEQYF.